One sample yielded the 23 T cell receptor beta chains listed below, sequenced in a study of blood T cell repertoires in COVID-19. Clones were sequenced by immunoSEQ multiplex PCR, and TCRdb holds only the in-frame ones, with some missing. The sample contains around 58,000 clones, roughly 83% of which appear only once. Sequenced sample: peripheral blood. All receptors derive from a human donor in a cohort sampled during active COVID-19.

The chain joins TRBV9 to TRBJ2-2, with D perhaps TRBD2 (6 bases). The CDR3 sequence is 14 residues long. V was trimmed by 4 bases and J by 7 bases, leaving 14 bases between them. From germline, CDR1 is SGDLS and CDR2 YYNGEE. The CDR3 DNA is TGTGCCAGCAGCATCTTCGGGGGTGTCGGGGAGCTGTTTTTT. Its protein product is CASSIFGGVGELFF. The variable domain in full, completed from reference TRBV9 and TRBJ2-2, reads DSGVTQTPKHLITATGQRVTLRCSPRSGDLSVYWYQQSLDQGLQFLIQYYNGEERAKGNILERFSAQQFPDLHSELNLSSLELGDSALYFCASSIFGGVGELFFGEGSRLTVL.

This clone was detected a few times. The rearrangement links TRBV1 to TRBJ2-2; the DNA was not compared with TRBD2, the D call given in the table. TRBV1 is classified as a pseudogene. The CDR3 covers 18 residues. CDR3 in amino acids: CTSSQDVAGGPSTGELFF. The DNA of the CDR3 is TGCACCAGCAGCCAAGATGTAGCGGGGGGGCCTAGCACCGGGGAGCTGTTTTTT.

The chain employs TRBV6-6 and TRBJ1-2; a weak D match, TRBD1 (5 bases). Trimming took off 2 bases at V and 4 bases at J, with 14 bases between the two ends. Germline loops: CDR1 MNHNY, CDR2 SVGAGI (reference sequence). The CDR3 extends over 15 amino acids. The CDR3 loop reads CASSYSEGATYGYTF. CDR3 in DNA: TGTGCCAGCAGTTACAGTGAAGGGGCCACCTATGGCTACACCTTC.

This clone was recorded once. The chain carries TRBV27 and TRBJ2-7; D gene unclear. There are 15 residues in the CDR3. Germline values: CDR1 MNHEY, CDR2 SMNVEV (reference sequence). V was pared by 0 bases and J by 4 bases, with 13 bases between. CDR3 loop: CASSLSTAEAYEQYF. The CDR3, as DNA: TGTGCCAGCAGTTTATCGACCGCTGAGGCGTACGAGCAGTACTTC.

This clone was picked up one time. The chain has TRBV11-2 and TRBJ1-5; D gene uncertain. With 0 bases removed from V and 3 bases from J, the gap between germline ends came to 6 bases. The CDR3 spans 14 residues. Germline V gene sequence: CDR1 SGHAT, CDR2 FQNNGV. The DNA for the CDR3 is TGTGCCAGCAGCTTAGATCAGATCAATCAGCCCCAGCATTTT. It encodes CASSLDQINQPQHF.

The genes are TRBV30 and TRBJ1-1; D is unresolved. Germline assignment: CDR1 GTSNPN and CDR2 SVGIG (reference sequence). The CDR3 loop spans 12 amino acids. Trimming pared 4 bases from V and 1 base from J, leaving 7 bases between. CDR3: CAWNPGNTEAFF. The CDR3 nucleotides are TGTGCCTGGAACCCAGGGAACACTGAAGCTTTCTTT.

The V gene is TRBV7-9, the J gene TRBJ2-3; the D gene is possibly TRBD1 (5 bases). The length of the CDR3 is 15 residues. With 0 bases removed from V and 3 bases from J, the gap between germline ends came to 10 bases. Germline V gene data show CDR1 as SEHNR and CDR2 as FQNEAQ (reference sequence). CDR3 sequence (DNA): TGTGCCAGCAGCTTAGCAATTCAGGGTACAGATACGCAGTATTTT. Its translation is CASSLAIQGTDTQYF.

The chain has TRBV3-1 (or the pseudogene TRBV3-2) and TRBJ2-7, with D unresolved. Germline CDR1 and CDR2: LGHDT and YNNKEL (reference sequence). Trimming cost V 7 bases and J 0 bases, with 13 bases left between them. This CDR3 has 14 amino acids. Here the CDR3 reads CASTPGRNSYEQYF. In DNA form, the CDR3 reads TGTGCCAGCACCCCGGGTCGCAACTCCTACGAGCAGTACTTC.

The chain links TRBV7-6 to TRBJ1-1, with D tentatively TRBD1 (6 bases). Per the germline V gene, CDR1 is SGHVS and CDR2 is FNYEAQ. This CDR3 has 14 residues. V shed 4 bases and J shed 6 bases, with 15 bases lying between them. The CDR3 loop reads CASSSGEGIAEAFF. DNA for the CDR3: TGTGCCAGCAGCTCAGGGGAGGGGATCGCTGAAGCTTTCTTT.

This chain joins TRBV19 and TRBJ1-1, with D maybe TRBD1 (6 bases). The germline V and J ends were trimmed by 6 bases and 0 bases, with 17 bases remaining between them. The CDR3 is 16 residues long. The germline V gene has CDR1 LNHDA and CDR2 SQIVND (reference sequence). In DNA, the CDR3 is TGTGCCAGTAGACCTGGGCAGGGGACCTTGAACACTGAAGCTTTCTTT. It encodes CASRPGQGTLNTEAFF.

V and J are TRBV19 and TRBJ2-1; D may be TRBD1 (6 bases). CDR1 LNHDA and CDR2 SQIVND come from the germline V gene (reference sequence). Between the trimmed V and J ends, which lost 5 bases and 9 bases, there was a span of 14 bases. The CDR3 has 13 amino acids. The CDR3 coding sequence is TGTGCCAGTAGTCAACAGGGTGTGGGTGAGCAGTTCTTC. Translation: CASSQQGVGEQFF.

The V and J genes are TRBV7-4 and TRBJ1-5; 7 nucleotides align to TRBD1. Germline CDR1 is SGHVT and CDR2 is SQSDAQ. Trimming at V came to 5 bases and at J to 1 base, leaving 11 bases not matched to a gene. The CDR3 has 17 residues. The CDR3 protein is CASSLDREELSNQPQHF. The CDR3, as DNA: TGTGCCAGCAGCCTCGACAGGGAAGAATTAAGCAATCAGCCCCAGCATTTT.

This chain joins TRBV25-1 and TRBJ1-1; D is perhaps TRBD1 (5 bases). The CDR3 has 13 amino acids. Germline CDR1 MGHDK, CDR2 SYGVNS. V was clipped by 8 bases and J by 1 base, with 11 bases between them. The CDR3 spells CASLGQGNTEAFF. CDR3 DNA sequence: TGTGCCAGCTTGGGTCAGGGGAACACTGAAGCTTTCTTT.

The chain uses TRBV21-1 and TRBJ2-2; the D segment call TRBD2 is taken from the table without a DNA check. TRBV21-1 is a pseudogene locus. This CDR3 has 20 residues. The CDR3: CASSKPPRGTSGEWTGELFF. The DNA for the CDR3 is TGTGCCAGCAGCAAACCCCCCCGAGGGACTAGCGGGGAGTGGACCGGGGAGCTGTTTTTT.

This clone showed up just a few times. The rearrangement links TRBV3-1 (or the pseudogene TRBV3-2) to TRBJ2-7; TRBD2 matches 10 bases. The V segment lost 0 bases and the J segment 4 bases; nucleotides outside the gene matches: 6. The CDR3 has 16 amino acids. Germline loops: CDR1 LGHDT, CDR2 YNNKEL (reference sequence). The CDR3 region is CASSQDRSGGAYEQYF. The CDR3 DNA reads as TGTGCCAGCAGCCAAGATCGGAGCGGGGGGGCATACGAGCAGTACTTC.

This sequence joins TRBV7-8 and TRBJ2-5; 14 bases match TRBD2. The CDR3 totals 16 residues. Trimming at V came to 6 bases and at J to 4 bases, leaving 7 bases not matched to a gene. CDR1 is SGHVS, CDR2 FQNEAQ, per germline. Here the CDR3 DNA reads TGTGCCAGCAGTTACGGGACTAGCGGGGGTGTAGAGACCCAGTACTTC. Encoded protein: CASSYGTSGGVETQYF.

In its sample, this clone was seen once. This chain joins TRBV28 and TRBJ1-1, with 11 bases aligning to TRBD1. The CDR3 is made up of 16 amino acids. The V gene end was trimmed by 4 bases and the J gene end by 6 bases; junction bases not matched to a gene: 10. Germline CDR1 MDHEN, CDR2 SYDVKM. The CDR3 loop is CASSSLGQGARAEAFF. In DNA form, the CDR3 reads TGTGCCAGCAGTTCACTAGGACAGGGGGCGCGGGCTGAAGCTTTCTTT.

The chain recombines TRBV7-9 with TRBJ2-3, with TRBD1 identical over 8 bases. Germline V gene sequence: CDR1 SEHNR, CDR2 FQNEAQ (reference sequence). The CDR3 covers 16 residues. Trimming removed 1 base from V and 0 bases from J; junction bases left unmatched: 3. The CDR3 DNA is TGTGCCAGCAGCTTAGGGACAGGGACAAGCACAGATACGCAGTATTTT. Translated, it gives CASSLGTGTSTDTQYF.

This clone was counted between two and nine times. The gene calls are TRBV2 and TRBJ1-2; D gene uncertain. Germline assignment: CDR1 SNHLY and CDR2 FYNNEI. The CDR3 runs 13 residues. Trimming removed 6 bases at V and 4 bases at J, with 12 bases between. The CDR3 nucleotides are TGTGCCAGCAGGGTGGACGGAGGCTATGGCTACACCTTC. Translating gives CASRVDGGYGYTF. Full variable domain (remainder filled in from reference TRBV2 and TRBJ1-2): EPEVTQTPSHQVTQMGQEVILRCVPISNHLYFYWYRQILGQKVEFLVSFYNNEISEKSEIFDDQFSVERPDGSNFTLKIRSTKLEDSAMYFCASRVDGGYGYTFGSGTRLTVV.

CDR3 region: CASSLEGQGADTQYF. The CDR3 DNA is TGCGCCAGCAGCTTGGAGGGGCAGGGGGCAGATACGCAGTATTTT. This chain links TRBV5-1 with TRBJ2-3, with 7 positions matching TRBD1. The CDR3 length is 15 residues. V trimming: 0 bases; J trimming: 4 bases; junction bases outside the gene matches: 5. The germline gives CDR1 SGHRS, CDR2 YFSETQ.

The chain is built from TRBV6-2 or TRBV6-3 and TRBJ2-2; 9 positions agree with TRBD1. The V gene end was trimmed by 4 bases and the J gene end by 13 bases; junction bases not matched to a gene: 13. The CDR3 covers 15 residues. Germline V gives CDR1 MNHEY, CDR2 SVGEGT. The CDR3 sequence is CASSSPGQGLKTLFF. The CDR3 DNA sequence: TGTGCCAGCAGTTCCCCGGGACAGGGCCTAAAAACGCTGTTTTTT.

This chain uses TRBV28 with TRBJ1-4; no clear D gene. The V end lost 1 base, the J end lost 8 bases, and 17 bases lay between the germline ends. In germline, CDR1 is MDHEN, CDR2 SYDVKM. This CDR3 is built from 16 residues. CDR3 nucleotides: TGTGCCAGCAGTTTATCGGGGTTAGGGTCCGCCGAAAAACTGTTTTTT. Translation gives CASSLSGLGSAEKLFF.

This clone was detected once. The chain recombines TRBV14 with TRBJ1-6; no firm D call. The CDR3 covers 15 residues. V was pared by 4 bases and J by 0 bases, with 7 bases between. The germline CDR1 and CDR2 sequences are SGHDN and FVKESK. CDR3 protein: CASSRANSYNSPLHF. DNA of the CDR3: TGTGCCAGCAGCCGGGCCAACTCCTATAATTCACCCCTCCACTTT.